Presented here are 9 T cell receptor beta chains from one specimen sequenced in a study of molecular identifiers for immune sequencing clone quantification. One entry per CDR3 protein, called by TCRdb with MiXCR from the PCR reads. The table includes hundreds of thousands of distinct CDR3 sequences, 25% detected once. The sample comprised naive CD8+ T cells from blood, with Jurkat cell RNA spiked in. As for subset: FACS-sorted CD8+CD4-CCR7+CD45RA+ naive T cells. The origin of the receptors is a human donor in good health. Some libraries in this study had Jurkat cell RNA spiked in.

CDR3 nucleotides: TGTGCCAGCAGTGAAGAGGGGAGGACTGAAGCTTTCTTT. This encodes CASSEEGRTEAFF. The V gene is TRBV2, the J gene TRBJ1-1, with a tentative D call TRBD1 (5 bases). The CDR3 consists of 13 residues. The V gene's germline CDR1 is SNHLY and CDR2 FYNNEI. The V and J ends lost 1 base and 5 bases respectively, with 8 bases between them.

There are a few counts of this clonotype. The rearrangement links TRBV11-2 to TRBJ2-3; possible D gene TRBD2, 5 bases. V was trimmed by 7 bases and J by 0 bases, leaving 14 bases between them. The CDR3 has 15 amino acids. Germline V gives CDR1 SGHAT, CDR2 FQNNGV. The CDR3 sequence is CASTQAVASTDTQYF. CDR3 DNA: TGTGCCAGCACCCAAGCGGTGGCTAGCACAGATACGCAGTATTTT.

Turning to this clonotype: A much larger clone lies a single base off, so this may be a read error. The chain carries TRBV7-2 and TRBJ2-4, with TRBD2 matching over 10 bases. The germline V gene encodes CDR1 SGHTA and CDR2 FQGNSA. The CDR3 consists of 16 residues. Here the CDR3 reads CASSPSGRSAKNIQHF. The CDR3 nucleotides are TGTGCCAGCAGCCCTAGCGGGAGAAGTGCCAAAAACATTCAGCACTTC.

The V call is TRBV6-1, the J call TRBJ2-7, with 7 bases lining up with TRBD1. The CDR3 covers 12 residues. With V trimmed by 4 bases and J by 6 bases, 3 bases remained unmatched. The germline CDR1 and CDR2 sequences are MNHNS and SASEGT. DNA of the CDR3: TGTGCCAGCAGTGCGACAGGGTTCGAGCAGTACTTC. Its translation is CASSATGFEQYF.

This clonotype was seen a handful of times. J is TRBJ1-3 and V is TRBV5-5; D remains ambiguous. The CDR3 runs 16 residues. V was shortened by 4 bases and J by 0 bases, with 14 bases between the two germline ends. The germline CDR1 and CDR2 sequences are SGHKS and YYEKEE (reference sequence). CDR3 sequence (DNA): TGTGCCAGCAGCCCAACGGGGAGTAGCTCTGGAAACACCATATATTTT. Translated: CASSPTGSSSGNTIYF. The complete variable domain, with remaining parts taken from reference TRBV5-5 and TRBJ1-3, reads DAGVTQSPTHLIKTRGQQVTLRCSPISGHKSVSWYQQVLGQGPQFIFQYYEKEERGRGNFPDRFSARQFPNYSSELNVNALLLGDSALYLCASSPTGSSSGNTIYFGEGSWLTVV.

In its sample, this clonotype was seen many times. The genes are TRBV30 and TRBJ2-7; D is unclear. CDR3 length equals 13 residues. Germline V gene lookup returns CDR1 GTSNPN and CDR2 SVGIG (reference sequence). Trimming left V 0 bases short and J 6 bases short, with 12 bases between. The CDR3 region is CAWSVTGPGEQYF. The DNA of the CDR3 is TGTGCCTGGAGTGTGACGGGCCCTGGCGAGCAGTACTTC.

This rearrangement joins TRBV7-9 to TRBJ1-2; D unresolved. With 2 bases removed from V and 3 bases from J, the gap between germline ends came to 7 bases. Germline values: CDR1 SEHNR, CDR2 FQNEAQ (reference sequence). The CDR3 loop spans 13 amino acids. The CDR3 protein is CASSLQADYGYTF. The CDR3 DNA reads TGTGCCAGCAGCTTACAGGCCGACTATGGCTACACCTTC.

This clonotype has ten or more counts. This chain connects TRBV7-2 to TRBJ2-3; TRBD2 is a possible D gene (5 bases). CDR1 and CDR2 from the germline V gene are SGHTA and FQGNSA. The CDR3 runs 15 residues. V gave up 3 bases and J gave up 2 bases, with 12 bases separating them. This CDR3 reads CASSFLAPNTDTQYF. For the CDR3, the DNA is TGTGCCAGCAGCTTTCTAGCACCTAACACAGATACGCAGTATTTT.

The chain carries TRBV6-2 or TRBV6-3 and TRBJ2-2; D unresolved. CDR1 MNHEY and CDR2 SVGEGT come from the germline V gene. The CDR3 contains 11 residues. The V end was cut by 4 bases, the J end by 6 bases, with 3 bases between. The CDR3 sequence is CASSWSGELFF. The CDR3 DNA reads TGTGCCAGCAGTTGGTCCGGGGAGCTGTTTTTT.